The entry that follows covers one T cell receptor beta chain sequence. Antigen: not known. The data were produced by immunoSEQ multiplex PCR, yet TCRdb's version contains in-frame clones alone and is incomplete. There are some 15,000 clones in the sample; 65% to 85% occur only once, and over 50% lies in the top ten. This entry is derived from a study of STAT3 mutations in large granular lymphocyte leukemia. Study outcomes and limitations: In T-cell large granular lymphocyte leukemia, about half of patients showed multiple immunodominant subclonotypes.

Sequenced input: peripheral blood mononuclear cells. This receptor was obtained from a man aged 55 to 70 with T-cell large granular lymphocyte leukemia. Some clones in this sample may be carry-over from other donors' samples.

CDR3 region: CASSQRQNLYGYTF. For the CDR3, the DNA is TGTGCCAGCAGCCAGAGACAGAATCTATATGGCTACACCTTC. The chain couples TRBV5-6 to TRBJ1-2, with a tentative D call TRBD1 (5 bases). Germline loops: CDR1 SGHDT, CDR2 YYEEEE. This CDR3 region has 14 residues. Trimming took 4 bases from V and 5 from J, leaving 15 bases between them.